This T cell receptor beta chain derives from a study of regulatory T cells in long-lasting Graves disease. Time point noted: persistent/refractory GD, antithyroid drugs over 5 years with positive TRAb. PBMC-derived RNA was used for the TCR library. EDTA tubes held approximately 10 milliliters of peripheral blood from each patient. Per germline, CDR1 PRHDT and CDR2 FYEKMQ (reference sequence). The CDR3 has 17 amino acids. J gave up 1 base and V 5 bases, and 13 bases lay outside the gene matches. Arm-PCR of CDR3 regions and iRepertoire HTBI primers were used to build TCR beta libraries. MiXCR, applied by TCRdb to the multiplex PCR reads, yields one record per CDR3 protein. Altogether about 660,000 distinct CDR3 sequences are present, around 30% being singletons, with the ten largest covering 40% to 50%. Points from the study as a whole: Tissue studied was limited to peripheral blood, excluding thyroid tissue. Persistent disease was associated with favored TRBV28 usage and with favored use of TRBJ1-2 and TRBJ2-5.

About this clonotype: Its specificity is unknown.

This chain joins TRBV13 and TRBJ1-1, with 7 positions matching TRBD1. This TCR came from a female donor with Graves disease. The source was peripheral blood mononuclear cells (PBMCs), collected when the disease was refractory, from a patient treated with antithyroid drugs. This CDR3 reads CASSKYRTGITNTEAFF. The CDR3 DNA reads TGTGCCAGCAGCAAATACAGGACAGGAATCACGAACACTGAAGCTTTCTTT.